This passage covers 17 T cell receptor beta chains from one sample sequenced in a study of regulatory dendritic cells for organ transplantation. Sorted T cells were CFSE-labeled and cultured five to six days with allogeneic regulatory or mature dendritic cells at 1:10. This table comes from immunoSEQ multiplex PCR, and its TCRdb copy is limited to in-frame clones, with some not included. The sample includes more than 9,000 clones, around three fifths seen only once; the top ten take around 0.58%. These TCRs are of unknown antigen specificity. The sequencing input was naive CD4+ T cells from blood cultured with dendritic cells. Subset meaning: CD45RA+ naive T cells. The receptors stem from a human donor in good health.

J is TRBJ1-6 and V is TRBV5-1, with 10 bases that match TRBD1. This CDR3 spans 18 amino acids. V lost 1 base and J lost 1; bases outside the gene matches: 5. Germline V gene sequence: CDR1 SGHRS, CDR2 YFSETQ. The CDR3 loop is CASSLRQGAQSYNSPLHF. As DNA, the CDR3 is TGCGCCAGCAGCTTGAGACAGGGGGCTCAGTCCTATAATTCACCCCTCCACTTT.

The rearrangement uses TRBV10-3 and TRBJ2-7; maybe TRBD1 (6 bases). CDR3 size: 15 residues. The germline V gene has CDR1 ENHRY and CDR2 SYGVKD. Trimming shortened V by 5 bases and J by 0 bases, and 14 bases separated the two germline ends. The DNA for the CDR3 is TGTGCCATCAGTTTACAGGGCGTGAGCTCCTACGAGCAGTACTTC. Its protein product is CAISLQGVSSYEQYF.

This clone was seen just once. CDR3 sequence: CASTGQGASGELFF. CDR3 nucleotide sequence: TGTGCCAGCACGGGACAGGGGGCTAGCGGGGAGCTGTTTTTT. The chain is built from TRBV6-1 and TRBJ2-2; 12 nucleotides match TRBD1. The V and J ends lost 7 bases and 7 bases, in that order; junction bases with no gene match: 4. Per the germline V gene, CDR1 is MNHNS and CDR2 is SASEGT. The CDR3 spans 14 residues.

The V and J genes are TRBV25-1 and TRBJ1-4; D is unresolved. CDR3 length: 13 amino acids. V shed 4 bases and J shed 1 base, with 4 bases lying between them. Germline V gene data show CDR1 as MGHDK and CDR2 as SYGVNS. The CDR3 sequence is CASSALTNEKLFF. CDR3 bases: TGTGCCAGCAGTGCCCTAACTAATGAAAAACTGTTTTTT.

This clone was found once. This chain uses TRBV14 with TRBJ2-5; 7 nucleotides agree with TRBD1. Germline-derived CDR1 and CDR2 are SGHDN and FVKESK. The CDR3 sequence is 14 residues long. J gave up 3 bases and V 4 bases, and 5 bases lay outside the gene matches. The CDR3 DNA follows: TGTGCCAGCAGCCGCCTCGGGACAGAAGAGACCCAGTACTTC. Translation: CASSRLGTEETQYF.

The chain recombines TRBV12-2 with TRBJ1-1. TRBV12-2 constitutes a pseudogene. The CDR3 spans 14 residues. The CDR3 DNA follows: TGTGCAAGTGTCCTCCGACCTCGGGACACTGAAGCTTTCTTT. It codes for CASVLRPRDTEAFF.

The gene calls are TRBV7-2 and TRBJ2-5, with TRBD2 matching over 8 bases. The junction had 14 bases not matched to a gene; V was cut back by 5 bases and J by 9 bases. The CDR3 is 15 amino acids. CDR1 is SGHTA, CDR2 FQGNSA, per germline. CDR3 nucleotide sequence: TGTGCCAGCAGCAGACATAGCGGGGCCACGGAGGCCCAGTACTTC. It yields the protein CASSRHSGATEAQYF.

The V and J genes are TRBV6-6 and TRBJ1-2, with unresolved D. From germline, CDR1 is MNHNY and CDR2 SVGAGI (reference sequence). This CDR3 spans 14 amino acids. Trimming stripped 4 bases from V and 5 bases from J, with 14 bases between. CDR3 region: CASSLGRPEYGYTF. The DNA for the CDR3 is TGTGCCAGCAGTTTGGGCCGCCCAGAGTATGGCTACACCTTC.

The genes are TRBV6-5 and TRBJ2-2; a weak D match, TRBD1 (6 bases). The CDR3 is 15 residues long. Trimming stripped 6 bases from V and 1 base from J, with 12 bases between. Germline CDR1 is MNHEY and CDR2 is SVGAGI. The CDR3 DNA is TGTGCCAGCAGAACGGGACATTTGAACACCGGGGAGCTGTTTTTT. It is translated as CASRTGHLNTGELFF.

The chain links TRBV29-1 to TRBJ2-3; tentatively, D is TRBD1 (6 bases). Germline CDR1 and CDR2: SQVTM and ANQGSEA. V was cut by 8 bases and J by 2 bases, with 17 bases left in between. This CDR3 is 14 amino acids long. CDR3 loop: CSIHRQVPTDTQYF. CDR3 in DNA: TGCAGCATCCACCGACAGGTACCCACAGATACGCAGTATTTT.

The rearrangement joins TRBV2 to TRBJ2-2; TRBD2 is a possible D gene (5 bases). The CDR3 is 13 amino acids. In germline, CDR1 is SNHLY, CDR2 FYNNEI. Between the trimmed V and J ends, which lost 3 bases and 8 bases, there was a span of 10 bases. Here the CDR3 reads CASSENPGGELFF. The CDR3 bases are TGTGCCAGCAGTGAGAACCCGGGGGGGGAGCTGTTTTTT.

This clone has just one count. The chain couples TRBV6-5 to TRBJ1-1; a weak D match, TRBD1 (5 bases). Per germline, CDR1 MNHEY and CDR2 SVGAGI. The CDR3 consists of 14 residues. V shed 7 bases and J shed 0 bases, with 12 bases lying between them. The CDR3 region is CASTSGAMNTEAFF. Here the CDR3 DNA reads TGTGCCAGCACCAGTGGGGCGATGAACACTGAAGCTTTCTTT.

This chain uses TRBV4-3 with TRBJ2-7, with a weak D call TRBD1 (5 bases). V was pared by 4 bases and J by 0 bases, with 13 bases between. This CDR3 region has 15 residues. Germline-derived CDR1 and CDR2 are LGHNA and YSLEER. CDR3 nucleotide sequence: TGCGCCAGCAGCCCAAATACAGGTAGCTCCTACGAGCAGTACTTC. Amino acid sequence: CASSPNTGSSYEQYF.

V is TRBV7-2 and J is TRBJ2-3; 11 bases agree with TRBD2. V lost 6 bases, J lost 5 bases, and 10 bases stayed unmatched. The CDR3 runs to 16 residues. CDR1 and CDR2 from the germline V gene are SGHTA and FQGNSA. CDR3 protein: CASRRGSGGALDTQYF. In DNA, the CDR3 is TGTGCCAGCAGGCGCGGTAGCGGGGGGGCCTTAGATACGCAGTATTTT.

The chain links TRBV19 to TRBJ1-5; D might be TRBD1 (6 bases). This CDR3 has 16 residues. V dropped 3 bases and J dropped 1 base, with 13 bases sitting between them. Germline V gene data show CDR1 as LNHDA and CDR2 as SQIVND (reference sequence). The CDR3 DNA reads TGTGCCAGTAGTATTAGCGGGGGGCACAGCAATCAGCCCCAGCATTTT. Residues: CASSISGGHSNQPQHF.

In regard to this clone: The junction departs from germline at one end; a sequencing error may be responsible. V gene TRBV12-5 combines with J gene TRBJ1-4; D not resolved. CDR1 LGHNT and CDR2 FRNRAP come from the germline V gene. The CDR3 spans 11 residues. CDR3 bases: TGTGCTAGTGGTTTGGACACGGGGTTAGTTTTT. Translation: CASGLDTGLVF.

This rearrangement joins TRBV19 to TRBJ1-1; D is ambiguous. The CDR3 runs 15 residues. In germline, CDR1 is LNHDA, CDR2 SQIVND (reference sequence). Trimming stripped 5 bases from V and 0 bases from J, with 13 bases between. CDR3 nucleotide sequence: TGTGCCAGTAGTTGGTCAGGCACCTTGAACACTGAAGCTTTCTTT. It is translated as CASSWSGTLNTEAFF.